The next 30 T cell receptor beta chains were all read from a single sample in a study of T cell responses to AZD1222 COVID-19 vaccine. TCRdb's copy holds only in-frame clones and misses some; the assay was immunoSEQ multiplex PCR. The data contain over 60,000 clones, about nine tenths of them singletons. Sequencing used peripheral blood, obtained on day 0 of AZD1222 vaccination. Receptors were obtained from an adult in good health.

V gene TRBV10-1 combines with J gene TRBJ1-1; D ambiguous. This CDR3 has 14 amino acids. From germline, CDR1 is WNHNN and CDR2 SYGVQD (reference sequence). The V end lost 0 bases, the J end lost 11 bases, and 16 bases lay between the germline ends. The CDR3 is CASSESGRSSGAFF. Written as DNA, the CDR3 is TGCGCCAGCAGTGAGTCGGGCCGTTCGAGCGGGGCTTTCTTT.

CDR3 DNA sequence: TGCGCCAGCAGCTTGCTGATGAACACTGAAGCTTTCTTT. It translates to CASSLLMNTEAFF. The V gene is TRBV5-1, the J gene TRBJ1-1; no definite D call. The V gene's germline CDR1 is SGHRS and CDR2 YFSETQ. CDR3 length: 13 residues. The germline V and J ends were trimmed by 1 base and 0 bases, with 4 bases remaining between them. Full variable domain (rest looked up from reference TRBV5-1 and TRBJ1-1): KAGVTQTPRYLIKTRGQQVTLSCSPISGHRSVSWYQQTPGQGLQFLFEYFSETQRNKGNFPGRFSGRQFSNSRSEMNVSTLELGDSALYLCASSLLMNTEAFFGQGTRLTVV.

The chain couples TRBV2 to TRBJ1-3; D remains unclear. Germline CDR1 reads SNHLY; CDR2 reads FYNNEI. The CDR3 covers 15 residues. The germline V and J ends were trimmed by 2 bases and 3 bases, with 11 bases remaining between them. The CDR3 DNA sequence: TGTGCCAGCAGTGAAATGGGAGTGAGTGGAAACACCATATATTTT. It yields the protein CASSEMGVSGNTIYF.

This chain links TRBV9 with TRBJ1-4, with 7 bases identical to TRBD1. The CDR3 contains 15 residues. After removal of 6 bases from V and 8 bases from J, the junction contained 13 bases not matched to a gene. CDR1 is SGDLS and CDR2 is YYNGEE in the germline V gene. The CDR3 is CASTPRDEGGEKLFF. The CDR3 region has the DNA TGTGCCAGCACCCCCCGGGACGAAGGGGGCGAAAAACTGTTTTTT.

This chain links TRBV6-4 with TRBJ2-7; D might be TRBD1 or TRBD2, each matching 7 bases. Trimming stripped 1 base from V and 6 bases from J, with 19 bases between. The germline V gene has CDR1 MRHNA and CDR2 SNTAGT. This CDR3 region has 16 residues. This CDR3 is CASSDFELQGEGEQYF. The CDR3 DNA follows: TGTGCCAGCAGTGACTTCGAACTTCAGGGGGAGGGCGAGCAGTACTTC.

CDR3 DNA sequence: TGTGCCAGTAGTATTCTGGTCCAGGACAATGAGCAGTTCTTC. Its protein is CASSILVQDNEQFF. The chain is built from TRBV19 and TRBJ2-1; D is unresolved. Germline CDR1 LNHDA, CDR2 SQIVND (reference sequence). This CDR3 has 14 residues. The germline V and J ends were trimmed by 3 bases and 5 bases, with 11 bases remaining between them.

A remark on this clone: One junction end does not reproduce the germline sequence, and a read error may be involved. For the CDR3, the DNA is TGTGCCAGCAGCTTACAGGGCGGCTTCGCCCTAGTCTTC. Translating it yields CASSLQGGFALVF. This sequence joins TRBV5-5 and TRBJ1-2; possible D gene TRBD1, 6 bases. Germline values: CDR1 SGHKS, CDR2 YYEKEE (reference sequence). The CDR3 has 13 residues.

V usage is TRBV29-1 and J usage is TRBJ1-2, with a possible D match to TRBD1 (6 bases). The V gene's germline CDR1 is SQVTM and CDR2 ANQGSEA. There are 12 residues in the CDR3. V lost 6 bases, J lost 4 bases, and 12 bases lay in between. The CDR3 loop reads CSVVTGIYGYTF. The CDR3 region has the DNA TGCAGCGTCGTTACAGGGATCTATGGCTACACCTTC.

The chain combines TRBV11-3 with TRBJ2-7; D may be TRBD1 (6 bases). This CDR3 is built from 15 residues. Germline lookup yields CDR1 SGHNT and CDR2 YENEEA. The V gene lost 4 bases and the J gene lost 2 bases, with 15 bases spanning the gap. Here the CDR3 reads CASSSSQGAAYEQYF. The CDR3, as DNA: TGTGCCAGCAGCTCCTCACAGGGAGCCGCCTACGAGCAGTACTTC.

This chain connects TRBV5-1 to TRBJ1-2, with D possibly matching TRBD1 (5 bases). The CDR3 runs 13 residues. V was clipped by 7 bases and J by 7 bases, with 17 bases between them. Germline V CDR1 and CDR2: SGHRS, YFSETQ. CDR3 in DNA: TGCGCCAGCTGGGAAAATCGGGGCAGTGGCTACACCTTC. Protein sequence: CASWENRGSGYTF. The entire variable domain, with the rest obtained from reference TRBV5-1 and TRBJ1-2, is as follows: KAGVTQTPRYLIKTRGQQVTLSCSPISGHRSVSWYQQTPGQGLQFLFEYFSETQRNKGNFPGRFSGRQFSNSRSEMNVSTLELGDSALYLCASWENRGSGYTFGSGTRLTVV.

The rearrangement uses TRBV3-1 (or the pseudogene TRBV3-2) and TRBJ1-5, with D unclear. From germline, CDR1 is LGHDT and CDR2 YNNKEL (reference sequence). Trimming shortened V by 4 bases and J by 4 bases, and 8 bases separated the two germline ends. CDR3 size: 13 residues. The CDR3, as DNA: TGTGCCAGCAGCCCCCCGGGGAATCAGCCCCAGCATTTT. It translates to CASSPPGNQPQHF.

CDR3 bases: TGTGCCAGCAACGCACTAAGGGAACATACGCAGTATTTT. It translates to CASNALREHTQYF. The rearrangement links TRBV2 to TRBJ2-3; D not certain. Germline lookup yields CDR1 SNHLY and CDR2 FYNNEI. CDR3 size: 13 residues. V gave up 7 bases and J gave up 7 bases, with 15 bases separating them.

For the CDR3, the DNA is TGTGCCAGCAGCCAAGATGGGGCCAGCGGGGCCTTTCAAGAGACCCAGTACTTC. Its translation: CASSQDGASGAFQETQYF. The gene calls are TRBV4-2 and TRBJ2-5; 7 bases map to TRBD2. From germline, CDR1 is LGHNA and CDR2 YNFKEQ. This CDR3 is built from 18 residues. V was pared by 0 bases and J by 2 bases, with 12 bases of the junction left unmatched.

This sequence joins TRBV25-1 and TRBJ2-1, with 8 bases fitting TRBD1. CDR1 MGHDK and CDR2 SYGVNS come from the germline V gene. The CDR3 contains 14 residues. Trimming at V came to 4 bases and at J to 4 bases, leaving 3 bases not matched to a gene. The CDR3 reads CASSGTGYYNEQFF. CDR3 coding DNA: TGTGCCAGCAGTGGGACAGGGTATTACAATGAGCAGTTCTTC.

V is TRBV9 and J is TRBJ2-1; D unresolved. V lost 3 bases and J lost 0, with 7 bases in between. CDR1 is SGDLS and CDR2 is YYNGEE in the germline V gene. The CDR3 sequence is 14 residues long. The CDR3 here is CASSGPSSYNEQFF. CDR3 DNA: TGTGCCAGCAGCGGACCGTCCTCCTACAATGAGCAGTTCTTC.

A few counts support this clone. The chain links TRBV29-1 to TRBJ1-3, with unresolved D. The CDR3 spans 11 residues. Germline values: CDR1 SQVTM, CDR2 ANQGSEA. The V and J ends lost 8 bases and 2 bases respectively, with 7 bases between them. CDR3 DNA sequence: TGCAGCAGCATTACTGGAAACACCATATATTTT. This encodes CSSITGNTIYF.

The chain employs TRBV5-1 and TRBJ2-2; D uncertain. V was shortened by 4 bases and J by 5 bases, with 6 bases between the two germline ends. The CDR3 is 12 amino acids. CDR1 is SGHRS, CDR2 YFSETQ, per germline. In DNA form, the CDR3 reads TGCGCCAGCAGCCCATTTACCGGGGAGCTGTTTTTT. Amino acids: CASSPFTGELFF.

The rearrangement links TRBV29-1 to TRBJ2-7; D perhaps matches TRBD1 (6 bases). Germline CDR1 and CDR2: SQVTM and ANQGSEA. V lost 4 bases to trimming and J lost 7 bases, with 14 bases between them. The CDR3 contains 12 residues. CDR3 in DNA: TGCAGCGTTGGGAACAGGGAGCTAGAGCAGTACTTC. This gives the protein CSVGNRELEQYF.

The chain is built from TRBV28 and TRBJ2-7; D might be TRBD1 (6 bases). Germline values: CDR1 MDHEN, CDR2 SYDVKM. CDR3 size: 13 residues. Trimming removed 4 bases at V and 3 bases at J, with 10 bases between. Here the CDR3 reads CASSYGTFYEQYF. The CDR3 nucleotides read TGTGCCAGCAGTTACGGGACATTCTACGAGCAGTACTTC.

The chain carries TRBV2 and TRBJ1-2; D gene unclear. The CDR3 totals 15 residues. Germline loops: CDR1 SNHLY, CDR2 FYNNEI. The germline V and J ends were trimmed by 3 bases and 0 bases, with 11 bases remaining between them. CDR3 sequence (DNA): TGTGCCAGCAGTGAGATTTGGAGAGCTAACTATGGCTACACCTTC. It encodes CASSEIWRANYGYTF.

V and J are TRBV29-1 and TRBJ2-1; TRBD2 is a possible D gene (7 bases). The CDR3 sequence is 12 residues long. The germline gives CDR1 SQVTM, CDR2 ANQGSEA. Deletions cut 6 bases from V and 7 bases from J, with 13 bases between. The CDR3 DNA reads TGCAGCGTAGGGGAGGGGGGAAATGAGCAGTTCTTC. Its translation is CSVGEGGNEQFF.

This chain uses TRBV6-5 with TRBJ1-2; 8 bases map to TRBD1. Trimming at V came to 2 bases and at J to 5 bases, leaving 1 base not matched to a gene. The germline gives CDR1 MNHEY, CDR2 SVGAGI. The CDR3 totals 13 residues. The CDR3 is CASSYRTGYGYTF. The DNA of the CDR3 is TGTGCCAGCAGTTACAGGACAGGGTATGGCTACACCTTC.

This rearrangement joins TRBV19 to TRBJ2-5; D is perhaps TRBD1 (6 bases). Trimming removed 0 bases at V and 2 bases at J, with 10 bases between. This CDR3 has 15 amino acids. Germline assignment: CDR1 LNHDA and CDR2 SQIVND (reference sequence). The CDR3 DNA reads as TGTGCCAGTAGTATAGATCGTGGGACACAAGAGACCCAGTACTTC. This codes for CASSIDRGTQETQYF.

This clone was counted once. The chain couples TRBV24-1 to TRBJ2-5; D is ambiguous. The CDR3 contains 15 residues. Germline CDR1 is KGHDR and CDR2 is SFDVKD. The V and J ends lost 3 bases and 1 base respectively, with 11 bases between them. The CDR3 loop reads CATSDRASVQETQYF. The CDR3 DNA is TGTGCCACCAGTGATCGCGCCTCGGTCCAAGAGACCCAGTACTTC.

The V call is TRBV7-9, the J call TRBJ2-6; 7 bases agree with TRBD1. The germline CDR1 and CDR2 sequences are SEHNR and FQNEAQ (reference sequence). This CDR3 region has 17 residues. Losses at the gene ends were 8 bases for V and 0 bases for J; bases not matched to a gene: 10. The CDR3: CASRTFTGASGANVLTF. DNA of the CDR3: TGTGCCAGCCGAACCTTCACAGGGGCCTCTGGGGCCAACGTCCTGACTTTC. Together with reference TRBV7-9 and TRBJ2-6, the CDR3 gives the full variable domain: DTGVSQNPRHKITKRGQNVTFRCDPISEHNRLYWYRQTLGQGPEFLTYFQNEAQLEKSRLLSDRFSAERPKGSFSTLEIQRTEQGDSAMYLCASRTFTGASGANVLTFGAGSRLTVL.

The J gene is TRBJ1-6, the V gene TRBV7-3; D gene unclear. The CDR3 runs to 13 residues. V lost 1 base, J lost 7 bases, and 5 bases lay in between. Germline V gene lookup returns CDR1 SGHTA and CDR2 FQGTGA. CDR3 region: CASSLIQNSPLHF. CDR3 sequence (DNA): TGTGCCAGCAGCTTAATACAGAATTCACCCCTCCACTTT. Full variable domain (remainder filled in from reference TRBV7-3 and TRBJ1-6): GAGVSQTPSNKVTEKGKYVELRCDPISGHTALYWYRQSLGQGPEFLIYFQGTGAADDSGLPNDRFFAVRPEGSVSTLKIQRTERGDSAVYLCASSLIQNSPLHFGNGTRLTVT.

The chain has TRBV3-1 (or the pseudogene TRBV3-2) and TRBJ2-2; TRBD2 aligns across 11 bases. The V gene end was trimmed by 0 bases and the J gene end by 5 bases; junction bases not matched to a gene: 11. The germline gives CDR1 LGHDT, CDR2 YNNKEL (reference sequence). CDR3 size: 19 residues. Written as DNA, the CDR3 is TGTGCCAGCAGCCAAGATGGGCTAGCGGGGGGCCTAGTTACCGGGGAGCTGTTTTTT. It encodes CASSQDGLAGGLVTGELFF.

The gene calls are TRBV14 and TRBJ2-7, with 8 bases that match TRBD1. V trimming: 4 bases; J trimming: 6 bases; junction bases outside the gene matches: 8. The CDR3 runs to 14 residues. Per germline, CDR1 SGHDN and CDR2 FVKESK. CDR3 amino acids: CASSRILTGAEQYF. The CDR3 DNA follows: TGTGCCAGCAGCCGAATCTTGACAGGGGCCGAGCAGTACTTC.

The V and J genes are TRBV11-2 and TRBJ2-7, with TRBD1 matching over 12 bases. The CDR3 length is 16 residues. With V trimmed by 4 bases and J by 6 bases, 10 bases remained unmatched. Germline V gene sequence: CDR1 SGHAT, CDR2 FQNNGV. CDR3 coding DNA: TGTGCCAGCAGCTCCTTACTGGGACAGGGGGCCTTCGAGCAGTACTTC. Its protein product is CASSSLLGQGAFEQYF.

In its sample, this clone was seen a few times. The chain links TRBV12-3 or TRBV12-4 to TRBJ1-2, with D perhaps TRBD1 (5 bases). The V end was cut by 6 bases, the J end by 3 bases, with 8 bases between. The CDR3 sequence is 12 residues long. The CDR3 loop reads CASSQGYYGYTF. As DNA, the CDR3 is TGTGCCAGCAGCCAGGGTTACTATGGCTACACCTTC.